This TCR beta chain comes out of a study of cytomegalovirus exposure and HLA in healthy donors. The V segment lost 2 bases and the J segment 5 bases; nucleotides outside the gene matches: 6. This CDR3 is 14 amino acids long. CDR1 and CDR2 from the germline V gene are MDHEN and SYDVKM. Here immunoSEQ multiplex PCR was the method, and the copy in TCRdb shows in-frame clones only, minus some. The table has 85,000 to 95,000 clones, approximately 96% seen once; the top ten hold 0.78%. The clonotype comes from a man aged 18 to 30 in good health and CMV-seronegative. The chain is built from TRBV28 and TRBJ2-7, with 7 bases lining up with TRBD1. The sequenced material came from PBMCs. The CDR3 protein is CASSLRGQSHEQYF. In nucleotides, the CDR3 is TGTGCCAGCAGTTTACGGGGACAGTCCCACGAGCAGTACTTC.